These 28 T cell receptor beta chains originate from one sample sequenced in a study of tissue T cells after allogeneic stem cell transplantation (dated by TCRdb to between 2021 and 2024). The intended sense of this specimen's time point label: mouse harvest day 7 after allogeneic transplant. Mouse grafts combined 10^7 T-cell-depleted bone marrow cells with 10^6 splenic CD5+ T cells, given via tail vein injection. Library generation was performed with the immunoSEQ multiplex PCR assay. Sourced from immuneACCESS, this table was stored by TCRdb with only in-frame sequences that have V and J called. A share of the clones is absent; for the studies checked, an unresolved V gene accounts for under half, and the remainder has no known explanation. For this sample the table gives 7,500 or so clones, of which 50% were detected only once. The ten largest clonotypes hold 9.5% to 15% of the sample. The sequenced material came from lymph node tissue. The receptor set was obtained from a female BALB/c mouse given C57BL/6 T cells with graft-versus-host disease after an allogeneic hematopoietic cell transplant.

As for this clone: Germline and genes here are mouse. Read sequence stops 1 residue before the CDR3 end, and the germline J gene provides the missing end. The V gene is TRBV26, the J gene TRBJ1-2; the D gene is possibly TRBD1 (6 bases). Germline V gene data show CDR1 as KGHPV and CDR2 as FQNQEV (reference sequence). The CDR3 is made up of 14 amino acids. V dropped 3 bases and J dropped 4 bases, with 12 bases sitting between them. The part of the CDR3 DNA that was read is TGTGCCAGCAGTCTTGGACAGAGGGGCTCCGACTACACC. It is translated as CASSLGQRGSDYT. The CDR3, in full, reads CASSLGQRGSDYTF.

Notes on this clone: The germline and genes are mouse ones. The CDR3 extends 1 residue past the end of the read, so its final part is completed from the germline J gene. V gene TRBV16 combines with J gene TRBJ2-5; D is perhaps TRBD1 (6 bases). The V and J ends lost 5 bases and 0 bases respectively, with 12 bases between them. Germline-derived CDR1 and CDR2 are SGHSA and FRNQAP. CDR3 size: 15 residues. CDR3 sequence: CASSPRTVNQDTQYF. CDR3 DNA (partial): TGTGCAAGCAGCCCCCGGACAGTTAACCAAGACACCCAGTAC.

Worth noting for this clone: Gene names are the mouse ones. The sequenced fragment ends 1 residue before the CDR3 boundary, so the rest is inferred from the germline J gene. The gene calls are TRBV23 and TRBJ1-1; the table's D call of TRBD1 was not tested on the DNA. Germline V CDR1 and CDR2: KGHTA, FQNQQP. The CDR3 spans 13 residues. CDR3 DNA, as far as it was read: TGCTCCAGCAGTGGCAGGGGTAACACAGAAGTCTTC. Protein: CSSSGRGNTEVF. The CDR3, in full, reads CSSSGRGNTEVFF. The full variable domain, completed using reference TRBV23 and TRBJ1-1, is DAAVTQKPRYLIKMKGQEAEMKCIPEKGHTAVFWYQQKQSKELKFLIYFQNQQPLDQIDMVKERFSAVCPSSSLCSLGIRTCEAEDSALYLCSSSGRGNTEVFFGKGTRLTVV.

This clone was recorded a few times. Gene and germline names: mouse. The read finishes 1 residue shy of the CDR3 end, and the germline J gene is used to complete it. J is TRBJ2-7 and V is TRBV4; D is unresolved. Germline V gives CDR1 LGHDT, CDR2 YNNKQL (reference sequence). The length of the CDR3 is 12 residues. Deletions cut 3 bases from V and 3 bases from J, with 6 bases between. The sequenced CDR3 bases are TGTGCCAGCAGCTACAACAACTATGAACAGTAC. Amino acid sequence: CASSYNNYEQY. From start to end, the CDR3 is CASSYNNYEQYF.

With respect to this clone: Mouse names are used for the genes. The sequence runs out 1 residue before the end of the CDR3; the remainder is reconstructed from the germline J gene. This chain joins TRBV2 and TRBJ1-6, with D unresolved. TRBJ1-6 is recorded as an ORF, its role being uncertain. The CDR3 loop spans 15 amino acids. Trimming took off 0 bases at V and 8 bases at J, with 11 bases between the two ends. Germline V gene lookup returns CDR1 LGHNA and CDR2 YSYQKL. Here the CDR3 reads CASSQDTANYSPLYF. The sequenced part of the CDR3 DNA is TGTGCCAGCAGCCAAGATACGGCGAACTATTCGCCCCTCTAC.

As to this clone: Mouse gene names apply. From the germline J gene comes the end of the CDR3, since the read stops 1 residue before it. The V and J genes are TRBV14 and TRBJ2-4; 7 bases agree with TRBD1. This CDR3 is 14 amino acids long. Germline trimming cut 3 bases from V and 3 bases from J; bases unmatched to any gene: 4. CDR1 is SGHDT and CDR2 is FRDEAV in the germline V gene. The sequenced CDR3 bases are TGTGCCAGCAGTTCCAACAGGGGCCAAAACACCTTGTAC. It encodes CASSSNRGQNTLY. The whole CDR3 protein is CASSSNRGQNTLYF.

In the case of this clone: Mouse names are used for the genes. This CDR3 is CANQTGLNSPLYF. CDR3 DNA (partial): TGTGCCAACCAGACAGGTCTTAATTCGCCCCTCTAC. This chain connects TRBV19 to TRBJ1-6; weak D call: TRBD1 (6 bases). The CDR3 end falls 1 residue outside the read, so it is completed with the germline J gene. TRBJ1-6 is an ORF; its function is uncertain. The CDR3 contains 13 residues. Germline V lookup: CDR1 FNHDT, CDR2 SITEND (reference sequence). The V end was cut by 9 bases, the J end by 6 bases, with 13 bases between.

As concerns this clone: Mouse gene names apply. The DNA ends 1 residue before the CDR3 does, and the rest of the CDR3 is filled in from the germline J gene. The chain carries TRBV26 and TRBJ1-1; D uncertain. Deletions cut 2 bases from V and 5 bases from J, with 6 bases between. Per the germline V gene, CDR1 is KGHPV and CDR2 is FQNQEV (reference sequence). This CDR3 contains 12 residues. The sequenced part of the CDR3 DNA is TGTGCCAGCAGTCTGGTCAAAACAGAAGTCTTC. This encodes CASSLVKTEVF. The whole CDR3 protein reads CASSLVKTEVFF.

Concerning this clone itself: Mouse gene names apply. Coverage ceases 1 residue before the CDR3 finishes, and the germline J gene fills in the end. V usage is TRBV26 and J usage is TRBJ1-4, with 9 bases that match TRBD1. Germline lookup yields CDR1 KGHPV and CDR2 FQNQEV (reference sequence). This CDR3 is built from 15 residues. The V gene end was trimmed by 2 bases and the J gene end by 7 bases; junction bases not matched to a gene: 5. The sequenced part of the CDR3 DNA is TGTGCCAGCAGTCTGCTCGGACAGGGGAGCGAAAGATTATTT. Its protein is CASSLLGQGSERLF. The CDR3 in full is CASSLLGQGSERLFF.

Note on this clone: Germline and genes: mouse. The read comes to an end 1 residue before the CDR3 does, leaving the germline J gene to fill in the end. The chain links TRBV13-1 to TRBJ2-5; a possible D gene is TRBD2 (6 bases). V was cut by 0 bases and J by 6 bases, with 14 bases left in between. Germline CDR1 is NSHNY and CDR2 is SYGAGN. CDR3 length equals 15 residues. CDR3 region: CASSDAPGAGDTQYF. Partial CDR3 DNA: TGTGCCAGCAGTGATGCCCCTGGGGCCGGGGACACCCAGTAC.

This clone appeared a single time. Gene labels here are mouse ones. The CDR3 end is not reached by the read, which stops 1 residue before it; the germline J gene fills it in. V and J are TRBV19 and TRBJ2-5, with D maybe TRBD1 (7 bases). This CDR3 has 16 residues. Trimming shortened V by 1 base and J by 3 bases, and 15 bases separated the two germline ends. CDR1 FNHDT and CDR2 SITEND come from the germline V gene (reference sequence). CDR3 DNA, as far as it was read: TGTGCCAGCAGTATAAGAGGGGGCGGGGGGCAAGACACCCAGTAC. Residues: CASSIRGGGGQDTQY. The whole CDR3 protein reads CASSIRGGGGQDTQYF.

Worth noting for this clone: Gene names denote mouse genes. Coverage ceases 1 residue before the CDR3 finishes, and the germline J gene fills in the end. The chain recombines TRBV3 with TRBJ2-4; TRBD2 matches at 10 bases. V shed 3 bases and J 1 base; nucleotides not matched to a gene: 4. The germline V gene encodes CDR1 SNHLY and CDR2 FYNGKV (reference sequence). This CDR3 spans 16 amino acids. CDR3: CASSFNWGGGQNTLYF. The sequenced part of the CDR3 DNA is TGTGCCAGCAGCTTTAACTGGGGGGGTGGTCAAAACACCTTGTAC.

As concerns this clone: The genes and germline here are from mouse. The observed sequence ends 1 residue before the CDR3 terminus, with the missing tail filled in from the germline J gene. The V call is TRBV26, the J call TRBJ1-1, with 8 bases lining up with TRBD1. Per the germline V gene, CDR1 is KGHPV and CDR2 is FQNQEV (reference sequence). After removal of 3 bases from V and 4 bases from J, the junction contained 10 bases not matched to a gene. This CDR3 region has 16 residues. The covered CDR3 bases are TGTGCCAGCAGTCTTGACAGGGGCGGAGAGGGCACAGAAGTCTTC. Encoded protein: CASSLDRGGEGTEVF. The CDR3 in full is CASSLDRGGEGTEVFF.

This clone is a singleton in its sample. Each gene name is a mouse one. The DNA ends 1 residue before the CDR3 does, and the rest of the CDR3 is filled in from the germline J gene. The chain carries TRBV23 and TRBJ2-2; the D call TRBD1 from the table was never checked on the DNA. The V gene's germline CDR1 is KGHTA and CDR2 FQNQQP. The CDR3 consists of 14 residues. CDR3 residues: CSSSQSQNTGQLYF. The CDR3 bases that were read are TGCTCCAGCAGTCAATCACAAAACACCGGGCAGCTCTAC.

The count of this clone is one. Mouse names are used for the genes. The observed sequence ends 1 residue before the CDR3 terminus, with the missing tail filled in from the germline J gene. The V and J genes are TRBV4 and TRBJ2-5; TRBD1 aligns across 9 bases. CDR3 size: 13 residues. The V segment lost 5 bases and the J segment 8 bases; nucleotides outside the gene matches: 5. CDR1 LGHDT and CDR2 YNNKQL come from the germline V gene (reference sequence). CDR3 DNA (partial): TGTGCCAGCAGCAGACAGGGGGTGGGCACCCAGTAC. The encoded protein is CASSRQGVGTQY. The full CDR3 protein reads CASSRQGVGTQYF.

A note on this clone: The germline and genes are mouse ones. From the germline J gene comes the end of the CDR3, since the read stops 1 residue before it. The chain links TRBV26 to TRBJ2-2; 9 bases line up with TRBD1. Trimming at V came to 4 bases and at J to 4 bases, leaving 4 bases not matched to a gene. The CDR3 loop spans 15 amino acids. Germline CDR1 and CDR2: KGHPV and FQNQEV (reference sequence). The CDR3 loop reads CASSRDRVGTGQLYF. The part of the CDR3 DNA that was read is TGTGCCAGCAGTCGGGACAGGGTGGGCACCGGGCAGCTCTAC.

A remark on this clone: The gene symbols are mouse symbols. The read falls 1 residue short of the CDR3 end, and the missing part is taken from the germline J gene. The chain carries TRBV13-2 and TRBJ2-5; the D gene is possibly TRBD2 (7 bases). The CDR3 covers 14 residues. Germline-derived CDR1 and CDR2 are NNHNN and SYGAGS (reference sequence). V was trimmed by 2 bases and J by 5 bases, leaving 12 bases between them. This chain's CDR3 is CASGEGGGRDTQYF. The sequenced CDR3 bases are TGTGCCAGCGGTGAAGGTGGGGGGCGAGACACCCAGTAC.

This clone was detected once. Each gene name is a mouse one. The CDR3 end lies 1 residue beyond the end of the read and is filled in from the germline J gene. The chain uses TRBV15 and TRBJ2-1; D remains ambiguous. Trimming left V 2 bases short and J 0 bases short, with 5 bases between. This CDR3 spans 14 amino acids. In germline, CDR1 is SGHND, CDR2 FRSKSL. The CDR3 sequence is CASSLWSNYAEQFF. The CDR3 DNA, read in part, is TGTGCCAGCAGTTTATGGTCTAACTATGCTGAGCAGTTC.

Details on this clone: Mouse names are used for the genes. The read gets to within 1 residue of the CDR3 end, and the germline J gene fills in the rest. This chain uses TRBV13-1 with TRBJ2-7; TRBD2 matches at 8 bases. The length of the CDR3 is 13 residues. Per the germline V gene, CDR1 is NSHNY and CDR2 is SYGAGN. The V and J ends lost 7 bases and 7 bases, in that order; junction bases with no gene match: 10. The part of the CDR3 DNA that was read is TGTGCCAGCGGTGTTTGGACTGGGAGGGAACAGTAC. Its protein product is CASGVWTGREQY. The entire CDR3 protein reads CASGVWTGREQYF.

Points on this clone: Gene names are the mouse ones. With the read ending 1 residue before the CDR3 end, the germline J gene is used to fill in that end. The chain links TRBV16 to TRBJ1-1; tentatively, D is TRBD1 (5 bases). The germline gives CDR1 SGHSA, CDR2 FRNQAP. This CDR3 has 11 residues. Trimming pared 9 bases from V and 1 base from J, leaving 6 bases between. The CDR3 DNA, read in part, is TGTGCAAGGGGGCGGAACACAGAAGTCTTC. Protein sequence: CARGRNTEVF. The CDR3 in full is CARGRNTEVFF.

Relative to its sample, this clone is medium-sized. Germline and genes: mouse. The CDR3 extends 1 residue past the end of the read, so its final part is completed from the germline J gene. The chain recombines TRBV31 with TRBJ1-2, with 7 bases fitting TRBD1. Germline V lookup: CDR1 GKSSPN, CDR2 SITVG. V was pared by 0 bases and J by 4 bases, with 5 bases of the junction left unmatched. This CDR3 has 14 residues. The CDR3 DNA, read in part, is TGTGCCTGGAGTCTACAGGGGCTGAGCTCCGACTACACC. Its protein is CAWSLQGLSSDYT. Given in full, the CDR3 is CAWSLQGLSSDYTF.

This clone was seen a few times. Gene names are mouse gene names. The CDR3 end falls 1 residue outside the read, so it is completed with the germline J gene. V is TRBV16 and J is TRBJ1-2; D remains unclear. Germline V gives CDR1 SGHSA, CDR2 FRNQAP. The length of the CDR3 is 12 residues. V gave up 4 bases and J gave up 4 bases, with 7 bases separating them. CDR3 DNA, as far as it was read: TGTGCAAGCAGCTCCGGTCCCTCCGACTACACC. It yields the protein CASSSGPSDYT. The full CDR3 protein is CASSSGPSDYTF.

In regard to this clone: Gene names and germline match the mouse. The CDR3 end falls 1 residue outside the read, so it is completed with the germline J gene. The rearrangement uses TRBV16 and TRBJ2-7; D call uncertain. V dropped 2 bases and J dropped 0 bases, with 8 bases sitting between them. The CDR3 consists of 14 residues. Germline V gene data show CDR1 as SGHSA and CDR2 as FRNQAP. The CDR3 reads CASSLPPSSYEQYF. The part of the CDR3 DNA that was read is TGTGCAAGCAGCTTACCACCAAGCTCCTATGAACAGTAC.

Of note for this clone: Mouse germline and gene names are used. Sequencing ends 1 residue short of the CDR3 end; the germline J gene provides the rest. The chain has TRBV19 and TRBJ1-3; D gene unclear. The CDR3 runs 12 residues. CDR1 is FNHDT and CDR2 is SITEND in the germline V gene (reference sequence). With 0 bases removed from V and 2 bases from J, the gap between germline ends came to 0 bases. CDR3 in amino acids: CASSIAGNTLYF. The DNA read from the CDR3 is TGTGCCAGCAGTATAGCTGGAAATACGCTCTAT.

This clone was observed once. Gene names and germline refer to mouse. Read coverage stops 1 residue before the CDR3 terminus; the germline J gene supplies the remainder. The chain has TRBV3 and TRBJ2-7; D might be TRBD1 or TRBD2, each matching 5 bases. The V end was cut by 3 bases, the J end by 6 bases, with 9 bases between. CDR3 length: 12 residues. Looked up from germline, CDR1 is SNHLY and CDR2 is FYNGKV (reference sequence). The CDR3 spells CASSFAGTEQYF. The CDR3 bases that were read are TGTGCCAGCAGCTTCGCAGGGACTGAACAGTAC.

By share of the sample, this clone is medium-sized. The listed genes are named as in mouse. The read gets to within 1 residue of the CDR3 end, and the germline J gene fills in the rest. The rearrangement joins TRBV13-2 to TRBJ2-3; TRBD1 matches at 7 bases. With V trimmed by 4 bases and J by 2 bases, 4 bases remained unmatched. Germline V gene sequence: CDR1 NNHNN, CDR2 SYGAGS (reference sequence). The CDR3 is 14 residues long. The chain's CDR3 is CASGPTGFAETLYF. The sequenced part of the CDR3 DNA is TGTGCCAGCGGTCCGACAGGGTTTGCAGAAACGCTGTAT.

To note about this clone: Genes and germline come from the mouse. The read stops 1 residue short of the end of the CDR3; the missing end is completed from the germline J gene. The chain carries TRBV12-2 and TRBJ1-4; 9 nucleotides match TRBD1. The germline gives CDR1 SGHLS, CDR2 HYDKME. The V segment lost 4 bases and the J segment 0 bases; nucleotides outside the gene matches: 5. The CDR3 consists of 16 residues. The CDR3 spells CASSTGTGFSNERLFF. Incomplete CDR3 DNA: TGTGCCAGCTCAACCGGGACAGGGTTTTCCAACGAAAGATTATTT.

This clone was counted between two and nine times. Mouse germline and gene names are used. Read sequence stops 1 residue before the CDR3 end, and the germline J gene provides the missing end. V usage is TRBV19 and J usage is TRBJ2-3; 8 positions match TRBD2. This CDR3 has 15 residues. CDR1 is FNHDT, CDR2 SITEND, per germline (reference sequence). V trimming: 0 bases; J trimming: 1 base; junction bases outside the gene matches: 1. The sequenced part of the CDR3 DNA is TGTGCCAGCAGTATAGGGGGGGGCGGTGCAGAAACGCTGTAT. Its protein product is CASSIGGGGAETLY. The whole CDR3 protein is CASSIGGGGAETLYF.